These T cell receptor beta chains were read from a single sample in a study of T cells in Graves' hyperthyroidism and ophthalmopathy. Each CDR3 protein gets one entry after TCRdb re-called the multiplex PCR reads with MiXCR. The table records roughly 500,000 distinct CDR3 sequences, around 43% of them present only once. The sample consisted of peripheral blood or thyroid tissue (not recorded which). The source is an adult woman with Graves' disease, either hyperthyroidism or ophthalmopathy (not recorded which). Each CDR3 is given with its conserved first and last residue. The D gene is left open where the match is weak. The size entry is marked missing in some rows and otherwise reads once, few, many or a size class.

V: TRBV5-1; D: TRBD1; length: 14; J: TRBJ2-7; size: .; CDR3: CASSPRQGAGEQYF; DNA: TGCGCCAGCAGCCCCCGACAGGGGGCGGGGGAGCAGTACTTC
V: TRBV20-1; D: .; length: 15; J: TRBJ1-4; size: .; CDR3: CSARALGTGNEKLFF; DNA: TGCAGTGCTAGAGCCCTCGGGACTGGGAATGAAAAACTGTTTTTT
V: TRBV10-2; D: TRBD2; length: 14; J: TRBJ2-5; size: .; CDR3: CASRAGGAQETQYF; DNA: TGCGCCAGCAGAGCGGGAGGGGCTCAAGAGACCCAGTACTTC
V: TRBV9; D: TRBD2; length: 16; J: TRBJ2-3; size: .; CDR3: CASSAVAGGTPDTQYF; DNA: TGTGCCAGCAGCGCGGTAGCGGGAGGGACTCCAGATACGCAGTATTTT
V: TRBV7-8; D: .; length: 14; J: TRBJ1-5; size: .; CDR3: CAGSLAFGVAPQHF; DNA: TGTGCCGGCAGCTTAGCGTTTGGGGTGGCGCCCCAGCATTTT
V: TRBV7-2; D: .; length: 14; J: TRBJ2-2; size: few; CDR3: CASSRQRNTGELFF; DNA: TGTGCCAGCAGTCGACAGAGGAACACCGGGGAGCTGTTTTTT
V: TRBV10-3; D: TRBD1; length: 14; J: TRBJ2-7; size: few; CDR3: CAIGPRDRGDEQYF; DNA: TGTGCCATCGGCCCTCGGGACAGGGGTGACGAGCAGTACTTC
V: TRBV5-1; D: .; length: 11; J: TRBJ1-1; size: .; CDR3: CASHTNTEAFF; DNA: TGCGCCAGTCATACGAACACTGAAGCTTTCTTT
V: TRBV7-2; D: TRBD1; length: 19; J: TRBJ2-6; size: .; CDR3: CASRTTRDRGFAGANVLTF; DNA: TGTGCCAGCAGGACGACCCGGGACAGGGGATTTGCTGGGGCCAACGTCCTGACTTTC
V: TRBV28; D: .; length: 14; J: TRBJ2-7; size: few; CDR3: CASSVAAEGYEQYF; DNA: TGTGCCAGCAGTGTAGCCGCAGAGGGCTACGAGCAGTACTTC
V: TRBV5-1; D: TRBD2; length: 15; J: TRBJ2-2; size: many; CDR3: CASSQTSGGTGELFF; DNA: TGCGCCAGCAGTCAGACTAGCGGGGGCACCGGGGAGCTGTTTTTT
V: TRBV20-1; D: .; length: 13; J: TRBJ1-4; size: .; CDR3: CSARLGPGEKLFF; DNA: TGCAGTGCTAGACTCGGACCCGGGGAAAAACTGTTTTTT
V: TRBV14; D: TRBD2; length: 16; J: TRBJ2-7; size: many; CDR3: CASSQVSGRPHYEQYF; DNA: TGTGCCAGCAGCCAAGTTAGCGGGAGGCCCCACTACGAGCAGTACTTC
V: TRBV7-9; D: TRBD1; length: 15; J: TRBJ2-5; size: .; CDR3: CASSRGGDRQETQYF; DNA: TGCGCCAGCAGCCGAGGGGGCGACAGGCAAGAGACCCAGTACTTC
V: TRBV13; D: TRBD1; length: 15; J: TRBJ1-1; size: .; CDR3: CASSFSTGGSSEAFF; DNA: TGTGCCAGCAGCTTCTCGACAGGGGGCTCAAGTGAAGCTTTCTTT
V: TRBV29-1; D: .; length: 13; J: TRBJ2-5; size: few; CDR3: CSVTGGYQETQYF; DNA: TGCAGCGTTACTGGGGGATACCAAGAGACCCAGTACTTC
V: TRBV4-1; D: .; length: 16; J: TRBJ1-2; size: .; CDR3: CASSQGTGGPNYGYTF; DNA: TGCGCCAGCAGCCAAGGCACTGGTGGACCTAACTATGGCTACACCTTC
V: TRBV29-1; D: .; length: 13; J: TRBJ2-7; size: .; CDR3: CSARLATPGEQYF; DNA: TGCAGCGCCCGCCTAGCGACTCCCGGCGAGCAGTACTTC
V: TRBV29-1; D: .; length: 15; J: TRBJ1-4; size: .; CDR3: CSAVHREESNEKLFF; DNA: TGCAGCGCCGTACACAGGGAGGAAAGTAATGAAAAACTGTTTTTT
V: TRBV29-1; D: TRBD2; length: 15; J: TRBJ2-5; size: few; CDR3: CSVVFGTNRRETQYF; DNA: TGCAGCGTCGTTTTCGGGACTAACAGACGCGAGACCCAGTACTTC
V: TRBV29-1; D: TRBD1; length: 13; J: TRBJ2-7; size: once; CDR3: CSSQGQGSYEQYF; DNA: TGCAGCAGTCAGGGACAGGGGAGCTACGAGCAGTACTTC
V: TRBV6-4; D: TRBD1; length: 14; J: TRBJ1-1; size: .; CDR3: CASSGDSQNTEAFF; DNA: TGTGCCAGCAGCGGGGACAGTCAGAACACTGAAGCTTTCTTT
V: TRBV18; D: .; length: 15; J: TRBJ1-1; size: few; CDR3: CASSPPAGENTEAFF; DNA: TGTGCCAGCTCACCACCTGCGGGGGAGAACACTGAAGCTTTCTTT
V: TRBV12-5; D: .; length: 13; J: TRBJ1-1; size: many; CDR3: CASASRSNTEAFF; DNA: TGTGCTAGTGCCTCCAGGAGCAACACTGAAGCTTTCTTT
V: TRBV15; D: .; length: 14; J: TRBJ1-5; size: few; CDR3: CATSGANSNQPQHF; DNA: TGTGCCACCAGCGGGGCCAATAGCAATCAGCCCCAGCATTTT
V: TRBV6-1; D: .; length: 12; J: TRBJ1-2; size: many; CDR3: CASRDTAVGYTF; DNA: TGTGCCAGCAGAGACACGGCCGTCGGCTACACCTTC
V: TRBV2; D: .; length: 15; J: TRBJ2-7; size: .; CDR3: CASSLSFGQSYEQYF; DNA: TGCGCCAGCAGCTTGTCCTTTGGACAGAGCTACGAGCAGTACTTC
V: TRBV27; D: .; length: 13; J: TRBJ2-7; size: .; CDR3: CASSRDFSYEQYF; DNA: TGTGCCAGCAGCCGGGACTTTTCCTACGAGCAGTACTTC
V: TRBV7-9; D: .; length: 17; J: TRBJ1-6; size: .; CDR3: CASSRDKASSYNSPLHF; DNA: TGTGCCAGCAGTCGGGATAAGGCGAGCTCCTATAATTCACCCCTCCACTTT
V: TRBV19; D: .; length: 14; J: TRBJ1-5; size: many; CDR3: CASSSWGRGQPQHF; DNA: TGTGCCAGTAGCTCTTGGGGGCGGGGGCAGCCCCAGCATTTT
V: TRBV7-8; D: .; length: 13; J: TRBJ2-7; size: .; CDR3: CASSFQLGSEQYF; DNA: TGTGCCAGCAGCTTCCAACTAGGCTCCGAGCAGTACTTC
V: TRBV5-1; D: .; length: 15; J: TRBJ1-1; size: .; CDR3: CASSLAPRVNTEAFF; DNA: TGCGCCAGCAGCTTGGCTCCCCGGGTGAACACTGAAGCTTTCTTT
V: TRBV2; D: .; length: 15; J: TRBJ1-2; size: .; CDR3: CASSGSRQRNYGYTF; DNA: TGTGCCAGCAGTGGATCCAGACAACGTAACTATGGCTACACCTTC
V: TRBV24-1; D: TRBD2; length: 14; J: TRBJ2-7; size: many; CDR3: CATSGTSGLYEQYF; DNA: TGTGCCACCAGTGGGACTAGCGGACTCTACGAGCAGTACTTC
V: TRBV6-2/TRBV6-3; D: .; length: 13; J: TRBJ2-7; size: .; CDR3: CASSYGQTYEQYF; DNA: TGTGCCAGCAGTTACGGTCAGACCTACGAGCAGTACTTC
V: TRBV7-6; D: .; length: 15; J: TRBJ1-3; size: many; CDR3: CASSLGFSAGNTIYF; DNA: TGTGCCAGCAGCTTAGGGTTTTCGGCTGGAAACACCATATATTTT
V: TRBV10-3; D: .; length: 13; J: TRBJ1-1; size: .; CDR3: CAIRGETPTEAFF; DNA: TGTGCCATCAGGGGAGAGACCCCTACTGAAGCTTTCTTT
V: TRBV7-9; D: TRBD1; length: 14; J: TRBJ1-2; size: many; CDR3: CASSLTQGHNGYTF; DNA: TGTGCCAGCAGCTTAACACAGGGGCACAATGGCTACACCTTC
V: TRBV7-9; D: TRBD1; length: 14; J: TRBJ1-2; size: many; CDR3: CASSLQQGGYGYTF; DNA: TGTGCCAGCAGCTTACAACAGGGGGGCTATGGCTACACCTTC
V: TRBV5-1; D: .; length: 14; J: TRBJ1-1; size: few; CDR3: CASSPGTLSIKAFF; DNA: TGCGCCAGCAGCCCGGGAACACTGAGCATTAAAGCTTTCTTT
V: TRBV10-3; D: .; length: 15; J: TRBJ1-1; size: many; CDR3: CAIRNQQGPGTEAFF; DNA: TGTGCCATCAGGAACCAACAAGGGCCGGGCACTGAAGCTTTCTTT
V: TRBV9; D: .; length: 15; J: TRBJ1-2; size: .; CDR3: CASSVDRWADGGYTF; DNA: TGTGCCAGCAGCGTAGATAGATGGGCAGATGGGGGCTACACCTTC
V: TRBV14; D: .; length: 12; J: TRBJ2-7; size: many; CDR3: CASSQDFYEQYF; DNA: TGTGCCAGCAGCCAAGATTTCTACGAGCAGTACTTC
V: TRBV7-9; D: TRBD1; length: 14; J: TRBJ1-2; size: .; CDR3: CASSGTGAWWGYTF; DNA: TGTGCCAGCAGCGGGACAGGAGCCTGGTGGGGCTACACCTTC
V: TRBV20-1; D: TRBD2; length: 14; J: TRBJ2-7; size: .; CDR3: CSAPRTSGRYEQYF; DNA: TGCAGTGCTCCTCGCACTAGCGGGAGATACGAGCAGTACTTC
V: TRBV7-2; D: TRBD1; length: 15; J: TRBJ2-7; size: few; CDR3: CASSLDGGQAYEQYF; DNA: TGTGCCAGCAGCTTAGATGGGGGACAGGCCTACGAGCAGTACTTC
V: TRBV6-1; D: .; length: 15; J: TRBJ2-6; size: few; CDR3: CASSEGSSGANVLTF; DNA: TGTGCCAGCAGTGAAGGCAGCTCTGGGGCCAACGTCCTGACTTTC
V: TRBV7-6; D: TRBD1; length: 16; J: TRBJ1-5; size: .; CDR3: CASSLGTGGPGQPQHF; DNA: TGTGCCAGCAGCTTAGGGACAGGGGGTCCCGGTCAGCCCCAGCATTTT
V: TRBV5-4; D: .; length: 16; J: TRBJ1-2; size: many; CDR3: CASSLAEGGFDYGYTF; DNA: TGTGCCAGCAGCTTGGCCGAGGGGGGCTTCGACTATGGCTACACCTTC
V: TRBV29-1; D: .; length: 16; J: TRBJ2-5; size: many; CDR3: CSVVGGSDHRAETQYF; DNA: TGCAGCGTTGTGGGGGGTAGTGATCACCGGGCAGAGACCCAGTACTTC
V: TRBV29-1; D: .; length: 10; J: TRBJ1-1; size: .; CDR3: CSVPGPEAFF; DNA: TGCAGCGTTCCCGGGCCTGAAGCTTTCTTT